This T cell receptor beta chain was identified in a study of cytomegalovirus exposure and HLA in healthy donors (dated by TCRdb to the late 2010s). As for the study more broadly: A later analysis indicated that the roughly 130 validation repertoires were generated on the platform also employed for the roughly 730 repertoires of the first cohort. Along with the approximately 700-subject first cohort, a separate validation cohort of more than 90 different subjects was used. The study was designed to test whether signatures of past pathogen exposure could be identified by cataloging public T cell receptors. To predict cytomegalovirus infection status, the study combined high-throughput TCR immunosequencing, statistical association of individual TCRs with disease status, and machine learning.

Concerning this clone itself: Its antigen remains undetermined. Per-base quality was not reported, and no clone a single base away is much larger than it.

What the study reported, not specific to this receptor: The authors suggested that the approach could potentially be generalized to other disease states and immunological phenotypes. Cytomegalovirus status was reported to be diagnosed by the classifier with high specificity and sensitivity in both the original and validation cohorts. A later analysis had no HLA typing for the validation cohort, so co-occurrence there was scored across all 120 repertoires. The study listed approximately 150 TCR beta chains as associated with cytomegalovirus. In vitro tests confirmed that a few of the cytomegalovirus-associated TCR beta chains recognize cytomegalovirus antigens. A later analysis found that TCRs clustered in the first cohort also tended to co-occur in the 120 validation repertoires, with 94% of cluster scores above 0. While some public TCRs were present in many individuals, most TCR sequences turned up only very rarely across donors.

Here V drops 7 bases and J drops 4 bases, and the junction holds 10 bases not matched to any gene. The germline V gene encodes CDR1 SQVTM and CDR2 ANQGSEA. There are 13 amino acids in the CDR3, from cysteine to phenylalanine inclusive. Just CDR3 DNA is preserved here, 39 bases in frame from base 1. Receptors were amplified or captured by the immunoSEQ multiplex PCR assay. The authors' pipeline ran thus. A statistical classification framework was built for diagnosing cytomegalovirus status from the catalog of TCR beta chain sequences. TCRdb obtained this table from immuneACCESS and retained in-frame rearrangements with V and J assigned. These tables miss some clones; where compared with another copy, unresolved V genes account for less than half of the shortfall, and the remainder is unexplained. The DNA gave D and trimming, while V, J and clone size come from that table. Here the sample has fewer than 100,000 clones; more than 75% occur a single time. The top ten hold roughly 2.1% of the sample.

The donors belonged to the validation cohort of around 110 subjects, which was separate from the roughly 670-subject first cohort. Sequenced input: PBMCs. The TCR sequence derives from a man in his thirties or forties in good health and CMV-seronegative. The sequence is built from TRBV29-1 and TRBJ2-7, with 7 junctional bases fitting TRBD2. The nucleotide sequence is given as TGCAGCGGTGTGGGGGGGGGAAAGTACGAGCAGTACTTC. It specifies CSGVGGGKYEQYF.